The clone carrying this TCR beta chain was recorded a few times. In germline, CDR1 is SGHNT, CDR2 YYREEE (reference sequence). V trimming: 5 bases; J trimming: 9 bases; junction bases outside the gene matches: 7. This CDR3 has 15 amino acids. TCRdb fed the RT-PCR reads into MiXCR, producing one record per CDR3 protein. The sample holds approximately 720,000 distinct CDR3 sequences, 14% seen once. Sequencing input: memory CD4+ T cells from blood. The receptor comes from a female donor in good health, serving as a healthy control. The V gene is TRBV5-4, the J gene TRBJ2-1; 14 positions match TRBD2. The CDR3: CASRMGLAGESEQFF. DNA for the CDR3: TGTGCCAGCAGGATGGGACTAGCGGGAGAATCTGAGCAGTTCTTC. Supplemented by reference TRBV5-4 and TRBJ2-1, the full variable domain reads ETGVTQSPTHLIKTRGQQVTLRCSSQSGHNTVSWYQQALGQGPQFIFQYYREEENGRGNFPPRFSGLQFPNYSSELNVNALELDDSALYLCASRMGLAGESEQFFGPGTRLTVL.